The rows below give T cell receptor beta chains drawn from one sample of a study of blood T cell repertoires in COVID-19. Sequencing was performed with immunoSEQ multiplex PCR; in TCRdb, only in-frame clones are kept and a portion is missing. The data contain 45,000 to 55,000 clones, about 70% of them singletons. The sequenced sample consisted of peripheral blood. The receptors stem from a woman in her seventies with acute or convalescent COVID-19. The CDR3 runs from the conserved cysteine through the conserved F or W. Each record gives: J gene, V gene, clone size, D gene, CDR3 protein, CDR3 DNA. D genes are given only for firm matches. A row's size may be missing; if present it is once, few, many or a size class.

j_call: TRBJ2-2; v_call: TRBV2; clone_size: -; d_call: -; cdr3_aa: CATRHDGGELFF; cdr3_nt: TGTGCCACCCGACACGACGGCGGGGAGCTGTTTTTT
j_call: TRBJ1-2; v_call: TRBV28; clone_size: once; d_call: TRBD1; cdr3_aa: CASRGDRANYGYTF; cdr3_nt: TGTGCCAGCAGGGGGGACAGGGCGAACTATGGCTACACCTTC
j_call: TRBJ2-1; v_call: TRBV4-3; clone_size: -; d_call: -; cdr3_aa: CASSQGGSGSYNEQFF; cdr3_nt: TGCGCCAGCAGCCAAGGAGGTAGCGGCTCCTACAATGAGCAGTTCTTC
j_call: TRBJ1-6; v_call: TRBV19; clone_size: -; d_call: -; cdr3_aa: CASSPRALENSPLHF; cdr3_nt: TGTGCCAGTAGTCCGAGGGCACTGGAGAATTCACCCCTCCACTTT
j_call: TRBJ2-7; v_call: TRBV4-3; clone_size: -; d_call: -; cdr3_aa: CASSQVWDSSYEQYF; cdr3_nt: TGCGCCAGCAGCCAAGTCTGGGACTCTTCCTACGAGCAGTACTTC
j_call: TRBJ2-2; v_call: TRBV9; clone_size: -; d_call: -; cdr3_aa: CASSEREITGELFF; cdr3_nt: TGTGCCAGCAGCGAAAGGGAGATCACCGGGGAGCTGTTTTTT
j_call: TRBJ2-7; v_call: TRBV2; clone_size: once; d_call: TRBD1; cdr3_aa: CASSQGGIEQGAYEQYF; cdr3_nt: TGTGCCAGCAGCCAAGGAGGGATAGAACAGGGGGCTTACGAGCAGTACTTC
j_call: TRBJ1-6; v_call: TRBV6-5; clone_size: -; d_call: -; cdr3_aa: CASSSTGYSPLHF; cdr3_nt: TGTGCCAGCAGTTCAACAGGGTATTCACCCCTCCACTTT
j_call: TRBJ2-7; v_call: TRBV6-5; clone_size: -; d_call: TRBD1; cdr3_aa: CATRRDRGHEQYF; cdr3_nt: TGTGCCACCCGCCGGGACAGGGGCCACGAGCAGTACTTC
j_call: TRBJ2-3; v_call: TRBV6-4; clone_size: -; d_call: TRBD2; cdr3_aa: CASSYSGGSTDTQYF; cdr3_nt: TGTGCCAGCAGTTATAGCGGGGGCTCCACAGATACGCAGTATTTT
j_call: TRBJ1-6; v_call: TRBV7-3; clone_size: -; d_call: TRBD1; cdr3_aa: CASSRGQGNSPLHF; cdr3_nt: TGTGCCAGCAGCCGAGGACAGGGGAATTCACCCCTCCACTTT
j_call: TRBJ1-6; v_call: TRBV6-5; clone_size: -; d_call: TRBD1; cdr3_aa: CASRWTGTNSPLHF; cdr3_nt: TGTGCCAGCAGATGGACAGGGACTAATTCACCCCTCCACTTT
j_call: TRBJ1-6; v_call: TRBV10-3; clone_size: few; d_call: -; cdr3_aa: CAISGSSWGGGGSPLHF; cdr3_nt: TGTGCCATCAGTGGATCGAGCTGGGGGGGAGGAGGTTCACCCCTCCACTTT
j_call: TRBJ1-2; v_call: TRBV12-3/TRBV12-4; clone_size: -; d_call: TRBD1; cdr3_aa: CASSRDRDYGYTF; cdr3_nt: TGTGCCAGCAGCCGGGACAGGGATTATGGCTACACCTTC
j_call: TRBJ2-1; v_call: TRBV3-1/TRBV3-2; clone_size: -; d_call: -; cdr3_aa: CAPNHTIGAHNEQFF; cdr3_nt: TGTGCCCCCAACCATACAATAGGGGCCCACAATGAGCAGTTCTTC
j_call: TRBJ2-3; v_call: TRBV3-1/TRBV3-2; clone_size: -; d_call: -; cdr3_aa: CASSQDLYGGGTDTQYF; cdr3_nt: TGTGCCAGCAGCCAAGACTTATACGGGGGAGGCACAGATACGCAGTATTTT
j_call: TRBJ2-2; v_call: TRBV7-6; clone_size: once; d_call: TRBD2; cdr3_aa: CASRRISGGNTGELFF; cdr3_nt: TGTGCCAGCAGGAGGATTAGCGGGGGGAACACCGGGGAGCTGTTTTTT
j_call: TRBJ1-5; v_call: TRBV2; clone_size: -; d_call: -; cdr3_aa: CASSDRTANQPQHF; cdr3_nt: TGTGCCAGCAGTGATAGGACAGCGAATCAGCCCCAGCATTTT
j_call: TRBJ2-1; v_call: TRBV28; clone_size: -; d_call: TRBD1; cdr3_aa: CASRTPGQGSYNEQFF; cdr3_nt: TGTGCCAGCAGAACACCGGGACAGGGTTCCTACAATGAGCAGTTCTTC
j_call: TRBJ1-5; v_call: TRBV28; clone_size: -; d_call: -; cdr3_aa: CASSRQTYSNQPQHF; cdr3_nt: TGTGCCAGCAGTAGGCAGACTTATAGCAATCAGCCCCAGCATTTT
j_call: TRBJ2-2; v_call: TRBV28; clone_size: many; d_call: -; cdr3_aa: CASSAGTLNTGELFF; cdr3_nt: TGTGCCAGCAGTGCCGGGACTCTGAACACCGGGGAGCTGTTTTTT
j_call: TRBJ2-1; v_call: TRBV5-1; clone_size: few; d_call: TRBD2; cdr3_aa: CASSLAVNNEQFF; cdr3_nt: TGCGCCAGCAGCCTAGCGGTCAACAATGAGCAGTTCTTC
j_call: TRBJ2-2; v_call: TRBV6-4; clone_size: -; d_call: -; cdr3_aa: CASSDSGSVGGELFF; cdr3_nt: TGTGCCAGCAGTGACTCAGGTAGCGTCGGCGGGGAGCTGTTTTTT
j_call: TRBJ1-2; v_call: TRBV2; clone_size: -; d_call: -; cdr3_aa: CASSDSNYGYTF; cdr3_nt: TGTGCCAGCAGTGATTCGAACTATGGCTACACCTTC
j_call: TRBJ1-1; v_call: TRBV7-9; clone_size: -; d_call: -; cdr3_aa: CASSLSLPTNTEAFF; cdr3_nt: TGTGCCAGCAGCTTAAGTCTCCCTACGAACACTGAAGCTTTCTTT